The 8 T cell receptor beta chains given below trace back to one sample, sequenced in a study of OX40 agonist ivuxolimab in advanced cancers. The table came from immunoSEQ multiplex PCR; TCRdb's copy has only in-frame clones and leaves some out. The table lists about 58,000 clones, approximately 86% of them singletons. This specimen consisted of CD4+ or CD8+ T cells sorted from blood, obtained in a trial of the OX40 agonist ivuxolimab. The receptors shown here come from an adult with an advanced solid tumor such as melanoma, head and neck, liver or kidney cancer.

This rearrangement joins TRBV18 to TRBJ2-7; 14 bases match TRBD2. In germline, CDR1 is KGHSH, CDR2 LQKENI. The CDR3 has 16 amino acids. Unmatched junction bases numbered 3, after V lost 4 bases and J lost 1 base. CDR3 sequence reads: CASSLGLAGVSYEQYF. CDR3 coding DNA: TGTGCCAGCTCACTGGGACTAGCGGGGGTTTCCTACGAGCAGTACTTC.

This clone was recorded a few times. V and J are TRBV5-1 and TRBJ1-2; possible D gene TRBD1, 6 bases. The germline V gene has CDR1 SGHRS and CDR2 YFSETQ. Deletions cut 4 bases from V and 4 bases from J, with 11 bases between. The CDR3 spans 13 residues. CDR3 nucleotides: TGCGCCAGCAGCCTGGACAGTCCCTATGGCTACACCTTC. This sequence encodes CASSLDSPYGYTF.

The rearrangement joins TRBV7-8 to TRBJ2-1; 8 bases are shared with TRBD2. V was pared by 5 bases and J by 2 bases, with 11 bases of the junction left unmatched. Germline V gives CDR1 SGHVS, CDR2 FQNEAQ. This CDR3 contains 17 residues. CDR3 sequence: CASSTRMSGGAYNEQFF. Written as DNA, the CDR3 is TGTGCCAGCAGCACTCGGATGAGCGGGGGTGCCTACAATGAGCAGTTCTTC.

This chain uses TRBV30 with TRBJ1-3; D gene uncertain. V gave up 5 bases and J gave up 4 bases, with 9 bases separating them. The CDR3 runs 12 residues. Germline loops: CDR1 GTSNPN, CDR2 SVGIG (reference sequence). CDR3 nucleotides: TGTGCCTGGGGAGGGTCCGGAAACACCATATATTTT. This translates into CAWGGSGNTIYF. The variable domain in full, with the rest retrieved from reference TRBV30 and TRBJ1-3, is SQTIHQWPATLVQPVGSPLSLECTVEGTSNPNLYWYRQAAGRGLQLLFYSVGIGQISSEVPQNLSASRPQDRQFILSSKKLLLSDSGFYLCAWGGSGNTIYFGEGSWLTVV.

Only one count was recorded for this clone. The CDR3 bases are TGTGCCAGCAGCTTAGCCGTTATGGGGGGCAGGACTGAAGCTTTCTTT. It translates to CASSLAVMGGRTEAFF. This chain links TRBV7-6 with TRBJ1-1; D may be TRBD1 (6 bases). The germline CDR1 and CDR2 sequences are SGHVS and FNYEAQ. Trimming shortened V by 0 bases and J by 5 bases, and 16 bases separated the two germline ends. The CDR3 covers 16 residues.

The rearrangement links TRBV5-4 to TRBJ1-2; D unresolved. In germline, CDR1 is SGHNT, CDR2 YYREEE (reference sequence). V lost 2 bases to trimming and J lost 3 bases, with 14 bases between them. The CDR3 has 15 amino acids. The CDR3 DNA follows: TGTGCCAGCAGCTTTAGACCCACGCGGGACTATGGCTACACCTTC. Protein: CASSFRPTRDYGYTF.

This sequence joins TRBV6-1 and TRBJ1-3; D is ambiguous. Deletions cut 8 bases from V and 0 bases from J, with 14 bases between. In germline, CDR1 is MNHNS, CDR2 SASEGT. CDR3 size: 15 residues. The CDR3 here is CASGSDGISGNTIYF. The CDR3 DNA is TGTGCCAGCGGCTCCGACGGAATCTCTGGAAACACCATATATTTT.

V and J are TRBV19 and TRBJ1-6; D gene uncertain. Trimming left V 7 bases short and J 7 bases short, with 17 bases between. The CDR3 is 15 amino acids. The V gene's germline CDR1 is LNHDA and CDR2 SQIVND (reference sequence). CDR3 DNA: TGTGCCAGTACGGGTGGGTCCCTCGGGAATTCACCCCTCCACTTT. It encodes CASTGGSLGNSPLHF. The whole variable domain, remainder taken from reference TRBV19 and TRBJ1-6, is DGGITQSPKYLFRKEGQNVTLSCEQNLNHDAMYWYRQDPGQGLRLIYYSQIVNDFQKGDIAEGYSVSREKKESFPLTVTSAQKNPTAFYLCASTGGSLGNSPLHFGNGTRLTVT.